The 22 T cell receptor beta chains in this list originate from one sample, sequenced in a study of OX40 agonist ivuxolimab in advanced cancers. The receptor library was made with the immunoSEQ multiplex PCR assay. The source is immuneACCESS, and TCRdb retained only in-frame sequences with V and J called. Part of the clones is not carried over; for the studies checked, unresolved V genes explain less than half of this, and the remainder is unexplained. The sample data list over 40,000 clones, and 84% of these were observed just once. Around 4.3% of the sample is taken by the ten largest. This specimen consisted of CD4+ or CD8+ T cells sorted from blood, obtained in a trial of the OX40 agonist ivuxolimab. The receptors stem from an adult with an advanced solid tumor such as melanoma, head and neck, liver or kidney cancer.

CDR3 sequence reads: CASSFVREIRELFF. The CDR3 DNA is TGTGCCAGCAGTTTTGTGCGGGAGATACGGGAGCTGTTTTTT. The genes are TRBV27 and TRBJ2-2; the match to TRBD2 covers 7 bases. Germline trimming cut 3 bases from V and 9 bases from J; bases unmatched to any gene: 7. The CDR3 has 14 amino acids. CDR1 is MNHEY and CDR2 is SMNVEV in the germline V gene (reference sequence).

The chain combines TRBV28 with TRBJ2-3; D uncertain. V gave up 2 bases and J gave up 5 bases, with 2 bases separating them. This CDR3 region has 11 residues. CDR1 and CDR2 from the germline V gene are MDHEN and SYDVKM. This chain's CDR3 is CASSLRDTQYF. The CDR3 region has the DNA TGTGCCAGCAGTTTACGAGATACGCAGTATTTT.

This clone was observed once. In DNA form, the CDR3 reads TGTGCCACCCGACAGGGGGCTAGTTCGGGCGGCTACACCTTC. Residues: CATRQGASSGGYTF. The chain links TRBV6-5 to TRBJ1-2, with 10 bases identical to TRBD1. Germline lookup yields CDR1 MNHEY and CDR2 SVGAGI. CDR3 size: 14 residues. V lost 10 bases and J lost 8; bases outside the gene matches: 13.

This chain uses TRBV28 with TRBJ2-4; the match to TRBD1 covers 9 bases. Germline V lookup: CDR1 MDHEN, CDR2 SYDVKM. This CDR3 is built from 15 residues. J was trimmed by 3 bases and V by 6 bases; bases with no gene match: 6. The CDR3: CASSTGTGIKNIQYF. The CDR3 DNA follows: TGTGCCAGCAGCACCGGGACAGGGATCAAAAACATTCAGTACTTC.

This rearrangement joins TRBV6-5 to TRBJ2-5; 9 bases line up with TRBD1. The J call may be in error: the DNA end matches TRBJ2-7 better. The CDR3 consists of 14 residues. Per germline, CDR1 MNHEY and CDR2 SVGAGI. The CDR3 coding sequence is TGTGCCAGCAGAACTCGACAGGGGGCCTACGAGCAGTACTTC. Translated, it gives CASRTRQGAYEQYF.

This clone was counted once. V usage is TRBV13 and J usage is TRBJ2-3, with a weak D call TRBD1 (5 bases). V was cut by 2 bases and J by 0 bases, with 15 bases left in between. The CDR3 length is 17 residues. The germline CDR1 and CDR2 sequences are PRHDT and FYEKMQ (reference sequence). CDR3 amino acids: CASSLLFDRASTDTQYF. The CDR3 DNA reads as TGTGCCAGCAGCTTACTGTTTGACAGAGCTAGCACAGATACGCAGTATTTT.

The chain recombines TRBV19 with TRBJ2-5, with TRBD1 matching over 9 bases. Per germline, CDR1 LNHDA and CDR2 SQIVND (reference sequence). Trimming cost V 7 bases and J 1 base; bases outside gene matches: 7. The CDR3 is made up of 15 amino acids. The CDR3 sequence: CASKTGQGLQETQYF. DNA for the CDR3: TGTGCCAGTAAGACGGGACAGGGACTCCAAGAGACCCAGTACTTC.

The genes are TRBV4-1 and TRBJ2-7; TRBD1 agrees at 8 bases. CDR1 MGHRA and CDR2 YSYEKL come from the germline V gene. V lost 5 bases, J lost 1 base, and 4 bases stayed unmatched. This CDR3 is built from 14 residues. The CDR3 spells CASSFRQGSYEQYF. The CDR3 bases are TGCGCCAGCAGCTTCCGACAGGGGTCCTACGAGCAGTACTTC.

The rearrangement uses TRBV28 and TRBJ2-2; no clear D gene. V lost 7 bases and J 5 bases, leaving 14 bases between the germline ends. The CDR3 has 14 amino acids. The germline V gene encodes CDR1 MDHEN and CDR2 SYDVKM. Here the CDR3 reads CASTSPYPTGELFF. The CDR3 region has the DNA TGTGCCAGCACCTCCCCCTACCCTACCGGGGAGCTGTTTTTT.

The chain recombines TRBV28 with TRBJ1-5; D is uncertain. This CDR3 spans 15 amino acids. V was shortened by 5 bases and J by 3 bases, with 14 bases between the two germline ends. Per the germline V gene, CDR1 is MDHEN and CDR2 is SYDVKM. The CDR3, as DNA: TGTGCCAGCAGTGACGGACGAGCTTACAATCAGCCCCAGCATTTT. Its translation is CASSDGRAYNQPQHF.

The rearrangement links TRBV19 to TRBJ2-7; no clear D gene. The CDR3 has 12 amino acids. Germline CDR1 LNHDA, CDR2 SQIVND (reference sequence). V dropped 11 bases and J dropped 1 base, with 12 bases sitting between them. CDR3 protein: CAFPGSSYEQYF. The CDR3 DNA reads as TGTGCCTTCCCGGGCAGTTCCTACGAGCAGTACTTC.

This CDR3 is CASSLRDGRAYEQYF. Here the CDR3 DNA reads TGTGCCAGCAGTTTACGGGACGGAAGAGCCTACGAGCAGTACTTC. The gene calls are TRBV28 and TRBJ2-7, with D perhaps TRBD1 or TRBD2 (5 bases each). The V and J ends lost 2 bases and 2 bases respectively, with 13 bases between them. The CDR3 totals 15 residues. From germline, CDR1 is MDHEN and CDR2 SYDVKM.

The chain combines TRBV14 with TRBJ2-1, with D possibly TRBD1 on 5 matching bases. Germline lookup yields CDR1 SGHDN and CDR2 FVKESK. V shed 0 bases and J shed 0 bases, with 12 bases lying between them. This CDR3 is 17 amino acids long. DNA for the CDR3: TGTGCCAGCAGCCAAGACGTTGGGGCTAGCTCCTACAATGAGCAGTTCTTC. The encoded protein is CASSQDVGASSYNEQFF.

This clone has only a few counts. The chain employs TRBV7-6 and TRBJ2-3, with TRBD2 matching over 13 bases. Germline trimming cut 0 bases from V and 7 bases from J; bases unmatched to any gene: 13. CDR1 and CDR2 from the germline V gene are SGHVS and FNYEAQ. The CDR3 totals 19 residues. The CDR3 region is CASSLANGGTSGTLYTQYF. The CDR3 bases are TGTGCCAGCAGCTTAGCCAATGGGGGGACTAGCGGGACCCTCTATACGCAGTATTTT.

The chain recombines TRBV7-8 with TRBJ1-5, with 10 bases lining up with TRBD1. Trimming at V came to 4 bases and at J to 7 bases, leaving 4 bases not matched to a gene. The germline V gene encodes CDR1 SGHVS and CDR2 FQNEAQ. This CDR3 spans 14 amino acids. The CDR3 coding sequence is TGTGCCAGCAGCTCCCGGGACAGGGGCCAGCCCCAGCATTTT. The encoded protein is CASSSRDRGQPQHF.

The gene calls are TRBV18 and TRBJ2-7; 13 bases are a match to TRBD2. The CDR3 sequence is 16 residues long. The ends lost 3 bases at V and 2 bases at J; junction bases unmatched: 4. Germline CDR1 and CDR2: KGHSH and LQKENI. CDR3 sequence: CASSPRLAGGTYEQYF. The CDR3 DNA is TGTGCCAGCTCACCTCGACTAGCGGGAGGAACCTACGAGCAGTACTTC.

As DNA, the CDR3 is TGTGCCAGCAGCAGAGGGTCCACAGATACGCAGTATTTT. Amino acids: CASSRGSTDTQYF. The chain uses TRBV7-2 and TRBJ2-3, with a tentative D call TRBD2 (5 bases). V dropped 5 bases and J dropped 2 bases, with 8 bases sitting between them. The CDR3 runs to 13 residues. Germline V gene lookup returns CDR1 SGHTA and CDR2 FQGNSA.

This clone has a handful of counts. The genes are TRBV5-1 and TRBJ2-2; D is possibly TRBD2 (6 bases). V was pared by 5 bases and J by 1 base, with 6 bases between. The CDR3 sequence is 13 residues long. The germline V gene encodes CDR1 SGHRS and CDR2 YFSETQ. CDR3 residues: CASSSGNTGELFF. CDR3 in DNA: TGCGCCAGCAGTAGCGGGAACACCGGGGAGCTGTTTTTT.

The CDR3 DNA sequence: TGTGCCAGCAGCTCACAGATAGCGGGAGGGTATTTGGAGACCCAGTACTTC. Amino acids: CASSSQIAGGYLETQYF. V and J are TRBV7-6 and TRBJ2-5; 11 nucleotides agree with TRBD2. V was pared by 4 bases and J by 5 bases, with 12 bases of the junction left unmatched. CDR3 length: 17 residues. CDR1 and CDR2 from the germline V gene are SGHVS and FNYEAQ.

The CDR3 region has the DNA TGTGCCAGCAGTCCAAAGCGGAGAGGGCAAGAGACCCAGTACTTC. Translating it yields CASSPKRRGQETQYF. V and J are TRBV13 and TRBJ2-5; the D gene is possibly TRBD2 (5 bases). Germline V gives CDR1 PRHDT, CDR2 FYEKMQ (reference sequence). V was clipped by 6 bases and J by 2 bases, with 16 bases between them. CDR3 size: 15 residues.

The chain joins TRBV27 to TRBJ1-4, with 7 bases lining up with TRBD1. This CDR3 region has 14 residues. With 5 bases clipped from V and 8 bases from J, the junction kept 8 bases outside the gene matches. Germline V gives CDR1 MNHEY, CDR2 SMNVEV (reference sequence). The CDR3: CASSGRGRTEKLFF. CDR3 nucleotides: TGTGCCAGCAGTGGGAGGGGGCGCACGGAAAAACTGTTTTTT.

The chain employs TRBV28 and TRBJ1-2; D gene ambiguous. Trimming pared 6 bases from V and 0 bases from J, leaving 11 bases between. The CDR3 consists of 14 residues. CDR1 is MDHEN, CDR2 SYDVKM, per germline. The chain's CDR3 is CASRWNKANYGYTF. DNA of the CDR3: TGTGCCAGCAGATGGAACAAAGCTAACTATGGCTACACCTTC.